The 28 T cell receptor beta chains below all came from one sample that was sequenced in a study of cytomegalovirus exposure and HLA in healthy donors (dated by TCRdb to about 2017). Libraries were prepared through the immunoSEQ multiplex PCR assay. A mixture of 60 forward primers for TCR Vbeta segments and 13 reverse primers for TCR Jbeta segments was used in the multiplex PCR. Imported from immuneACCESS, the table was reduced by TCRdb to in-frame sequences with V and J called. These copies leave out some clones; in studies compared against another copy, an unresolved V gene accounts for under half, and the cause of the remainder is not known. The sample table contains 150,000 to 170,000 clones; only one count was recorded for around 79% of them. Approximately 3% of the sample goes to the ten largest clones. Sequenced sample: PBMCs. Receptors originate from a man aged 18 to 35 in good health and CMV-seronegative.

The rearrangement joins TRBV5-8 to TRBJ1-2, with D perhaps TRBD1 (5 bases). The CDR3 length is 15 residues. CDR1 and CDR2 (germline): SGHTS, YDEGEE. Trimming took 3 bases from V and 6 from J, leaving 18 bases between them. CDR3: CASSSPRTRPDGYTF. CDR3 nucleotide sequence: TGTGCCAGCAGCTCACCTAGGACACGGCCCGATGGCTACACCTTC.

The table lists this clone with a few counts. The chain joins TRBV5-6 to TRBJ1-1; 7 bases match TRBD1. Trimming removed 0 bases from V and 7 bases from J; junction bases left unmatched: 3. Per the germline V gene, CDR1 is SGHDT and CDR2 is YYEEEE. CDR3 length equals 13 residues. In DNA, the CDR3 is TGTGCCAGCAGCTTGGAATGGGACAGTGAAGCTTTCTTT. The encoded protein is CASSLEWDSEAFF.

This chain connects TRBV5-1 to TRBJ1-2; 8 positions agree with TRBD1. CDR1 is SGHRS, CDR2 YFSETQ, per germline. The CDR3 has 13 residues. Germline trimming cut 4 bases from V and 7 bases from J; bases unmatched to any gene: 6. The CDR3, as DNA: TGCGCCAGCAGCCGGGGACAGGTGACTGGCTACACCTTC. The encoded protein is CASSRGQVTGYTF.

This chain joins TRBV5-1 and TRBJ1-1; D gene uncertain. V gave up 0 bases and J gave up 11 bases, with 14 bases separating them. The germline V gene has CDR1 SGHRS and CDR2 YFSETQ. This CDR3 is 13 amino acids long. The CDR3 nucleotides are TGCGCCAGCAGCTTGGTTGGCAGGTCCCAGGCTTTCTTT. Translating it yields CASSLVGRSQAFF.

This sequence joins TRBV7-2 and TRBJ2-3; 10 bases align to TRBD2. CDR1 is SGHTA, CDR2 FQGNSA, per germline. V shed 5 bases and J 2 bases; nucleotides not matched to a gene: 7. This CDR3 spans 16 amino acids. For the CDR3, the DNA is TGTGCCAGCAGCCTACTTAGCGGGGGGCCCACAGATACGCAGTATTTT. This translates into CASSLLSGGPTDTQYF.

A remark on this clone: A junction end diverges from the germline sequence, so it may reflect a read error. V is TRBV11-1 and J is TRBJ1-2, with 7 bases matching TRBD1. The germline V gene has CDR1 SGHAT and CDR2 FQDESV (reference sequence). The CDR3 is 13 residues long. The CDR3 loop reads CASTLVTGDGYTF. The DNA for the CDR3 is TGTGCCAGCACCTTAGTAACAGGGGATGGCTACACCTTC.

The chain joins TRBV7-2 to TRBJ1-1, with a possible D match to TRBD1 (6 bases). CDR3 length: 14 amino acids. Germline V gene lookup returns CDR1 SGHTA and CDR2 FQGNSA. Trimming took 5 bases from V and 1 from J, leaving 11 bases between them. The CDR3 here is CASSRIRGNTEAFF. The CDR3 DNA is TGTGCCAGCAGCCGTATCAGGGGGAACACTGAAGCTTTCTTT.

This clone was counted only a few times. This chain links TRBV18 with TRBJ1-6, with D possibly being TRBD1 (5 bases). V dropped 1 base and J dropped 5 bases, with 12 bases sitting between them. Germline lookup yields CDR1 KGHSH and CDR2 LQKENI. CDR3 length: 16 residues. In nucleotides, the CDR3 is TGTGCCAGCTCACCACGAAATGGGGGGAATAATTCACCCCTCCACTTT. Protein: CASSPRNGGNNSPLHF. The full variable domain, in which reference TRBV18 and TRBJ1-6 provide the parts outside the CDR3, is NAGVMQNPRHLVRRRGQEARLRCSPMKGHSHVYWYRQLPEEGLKFMVYLQKENIIDESGMPKERFSAEFPKEGPSILRIQQVVRGDSAAYFCASSPRNGGNNSPLHFGNGTRLTVT.

This chain joins TRBV10-3 and TRBJ2-7; possibly TRBD1 for D (6 bases). Germline lookup yields CDR1 ENHRY and CDR2 SYGVKD. CDR3 length: 14 amino acids. V shed 6 bases and J shed 3 bases, with 15 bases lying between them. The CDR3 protein is CAIRDRTDLYEQYF. The DNA of the CDR3 is TGTGCCATCAGAGATCGGACAGACCTCTACGAGCAGTACTTC.

This chain connects TRBV5-1 to TRBJ1-1; D unclear. V lost 0 bases, J lost 1 base, and 7 bases lay in between. Per the germline V gene, CDR1 is SGHRS and CDR2 is YFSETQ. The CDR3 covers 14 residues. The chain's CDR3 is CASSLGEPNTEAFF. CDR3 in DNA: TGCGCCAGCAGCTTGGGGGAGCCGAACACTGAAGCTTTCTTT.

The chain joins TRBV4-1 to TRBJ1-6, with 7 bases aligning to TRBD1. V gave up 0 bases and J gave up 4 bases; unmatched junction bases: 21. This CDR3 region has 22 residues. Germline CDR1 is MGHRA and CDR2 is YSYEKL. As DNA, the CDR3 is TGCGCCAGCAGCCAAGACAGGCGCTACCTACGAACAGGGGACAAATATAATTCACCCCTCCACTTT. Its translation is CASSQDRRYLRTGDKYNSPLHF.

This clone was counted a few times. The gene calls are TRBV7-2 and TRBJ1-1; 8 bases fit TRBD1. Germline V CDR1 and CDR2: SGHTA, FQGNSA. Trimming at V came to 5 bases and at J to 1 base, leaving 6 bases not matched to a gene. This CDR3 is built from 15 residues. The CDR3 loop reads CASSVRQGKNTEAFF. In DNA form, the CDR3 reads TGTGCCAGCAGCGTGCGACAGGGGAAGAACACTGAAGCTTTCTTT.

This chain links TRBV5-1 with TRBJ2-3, with D possibly being TRBD1 (6 bases). CDR1 is SGHRS and CDR2 is YFSETQ in the germline V gene. CDR3 length: 16 amino acids. Deletions cut 0 bases from V and 2 bases from J, with 13 bases between. In DNA form, the CDR3 reads TGCGCCAGCAGCTTGGTGAGGGACAAGTCCACAGATACGCAGTATTTT. Its translation is CASSLVRDKSTDTQYF.

The chain has TRBV4-3 and TRBJ2-1; 11 nucleotides match TRBD2. With V trimmed by 4 bases and J by 0 bases, 17 bases remained unmatched. The CDR3 spans 21 residues. Germline V gene sequence: CDR1 LGHNA, CDR2 YSLEER. The chain's CDR3 is CASSPLKTSGIQPSSYNEQFF. The CDR3 region has the DNA TGCGCCAGCAGCCCTCTGAAGACTAGCGGGATCCAACCGAGCTCCTACAATGAGCAGTTCTTC.

The CDR3 nucleotides are TGTGCCACGAGCGCCGGCGGAATCTATGGCTACACCTTC. Its protein is CATSAGGIYGYTF. The chain couples TRBV7-9 to TRBJ1-2, with D unclear. CDR1 is SEHNR and CDR2 is FQNEAQ in the germline V gene (reference sequence). V lost 10 bases and J 4 bases, leaving 16 bases between the germline ends. The CDR3 contains 13 residues.

The chain recombines TRBV7-6 with TRBJ2-3; 10 nucleotides line up with TRBD2. Germline CDR1 is SGHVS and CDR2 is FNYEAQ. The CDR3 length is 15 residues. V was pared by 4 bases and J by 5 bases, with 6 bases of the junction left unmatched. The CDR3 spells CASSSRTSGGDTQYF. The CDR3 DNA sequence: TGTGCCAGCAGCTCCCGGACTAGCGGTGGAGATACGCAGTATTTT. The full variable domain, its missing parts supplied by reference TRBV7-6 and TRBJ2-3, is GAGVSQSPRYKVTKRGQDVALRCDPISGHVSLYWYRQALGQGPEFLTYFNYEAQQDKSGLPNDRFSAERPEGSISTLTIQRTEQRDSAMYRCASSSRTSGGDTQYFGPGTRLTVL.

The chain is built from TRBV10-2 and TRBJ1-5; 10 bases are a match to TRBD1. V was pared by 4 bases and J by 3 bases, with 3 bases of the junction left unmatched. Germline V CDR1 and CDR2: WSHSY, SAAADI. This CDR3 is 15 amino acids long. CDR3 DNA sequence: TGCGCCAGCAGTGCGGGACAGGGGTACAATCAGCCCCAGCATTTT. This encodes CASSAGQGYNQPQHF.

This clone was seen just once. The rearrangement uses TRBV6-5 and TRBJ1-6; 10 bases fit TRBD1. The CDR3 runs 14 residues. Germline assignment: CDR1 MNHEY and CDR2 SVGAGI. V dropped 6 bases and J dropped 4; count of bases not matched to a gene: 0. The CDR3 here is CASRGQGYNSPLHF. CDR3 coding DNA: TGTGCCAGCAGGGGACAGGGGTATAATTCACCCCTCCACTTT.

The CDR3 sequence is CAIRRTGENSGANVLTF. Here the CDR3 DNA reads TGTGCCATCAGGAGGACAGGGGAGAACTCTGGGGCCAACGTCCTGACTTTC. This chain connects TRBV10-3 to TRBJ2-6, with 9 bases aligning to TRBD1. The germline gives CDR1 ENHRY, CDR2 SYGVKD. J gave up 0 bases and V 6 bases, and 6 bases lay outside the gene matches. This CDR3 is 17 amino acids long.

There are a few counts of this clone. The chain recombines TRBV15 with TRBJ2-4; perhaps TRBD1 as D (6 bases). Germline V gene data show CDR1 as LNHNV and CDR2 as YYDKDF (reference sequence). This CDR3 comprises 16 residues. Trimming took off 5 bases at V and 3 bases at J, with 17 bases between the two ends. The CDR3 bases are TGTGCCACCAGCTTAGAAATTACAGGGAGCAAAAACATTCAGTACTTC. This codes for CATSLEITGSKNIQYF.

The J gene is TRBJ1-4, the V gene TRBV18, with 9 bases identical to TRBD1. The CDR3 loop spans 14 amino acids. Germline CDR1 is KGHSH and CDR2 is LQKENI. The V segment lost 6 bases and the J segment 8 bases; nucleotides outside the gene matches: 7. CDR3 protein: CASSRGQGREKLFF. CDR3 coding DNA: TGTGCCAGCTCGCGGGGACAGGGTAGAGAAAAACTGTTTTTT.

The chain couples TRBV11-2 to TRBJ2-5; D might be TRBD1 (6 bases). This CDR3 has 14 residues. The V and J ends lost 5 bases and 1 base respectively, with 11 bases between them. Germline V lookup: CDR1 SGHAT, CDR2 FQNNGV. The CDR3 DNA follows: TGTGCCAGCAGCACGTACAGGGTCCAAGAGACCCAGTACTTC. Translated: CASSTYRVQETQYF.

The chain has TRBV7-3 and TRBJ1-1; TRBD1 agrees at 8 bases. V lost 4 bases, J lost 5 bases, and 9 bases stayed unmatched. This CDR3 spans 15 amino acids. Germline V lookup: CDR1 SGHTA, CDR2 FQGTGA. The CDR3: CASSSRTGRMTEAFF. The DNA for the CDR3 is TGTGCCAGCAGCTCTCGGACAGGGAGGATGACTGAAGCTTTCTTT.

The V and J genes are TRBV11-2 and TRBJ2-2; D remains unclear. The CDR3 contains 17 residues. V was shortened by 3 bases and J by 0 bases, with 14 bases between the two germline ends. CDR1 SGHAT and CDR2 FQNNGV come from the germline V gene. DNA for the CDR3: TGTGCCAGCAGCTTGGGCCCCCTATCCGCGAACACCGGGGAGCTGTTTTTT. Protein sequence: CASSLGPLSANTGELFF.

This clone was seen once. This chain uses TRBV27 with TRBJ1-3; 12 nucleotides agree with TRBD2. The J call could be wrong; TRBJ2-2 is a better fit for the DNA end. In germline, CDR1 is MNHEY, CDR2 SMNVEV (reference sequence). The CDR3 is 17 amino acids. CDR3 sequence (DNA): TGTGCCAGCAGTCTCCTTAGACTAGCGGGGGTACCCGGGGAGCTGTTTTTT. Translated, it gives CASSLLRLAGVPGELFF.

V is TRBV5-6 and J is TRBJ1-4; the D gene is possibly TRBD1 (6 bases). V was shortened by 4 bases and J by 8 bases, with 18 bases between the two germline ends. The CDR3 runs to 15 residues. Germline V gene lookup returns CDR1 SGHDT and CDR2 YYEEEE. The CDR3 nucleotides are TGTGCCAGCAGCAGTACAGGGCGCAGAGTAGAAAAACTGTTTTTT. This sequence encodes CASSSTGRRVEKLFF.

This sequence joins TRBV4-3 and TRBJ1-4, with 10 nucleotides matching TRBD1. This CDR3 region has 16 residues. Germline assignment: CDR1 LGHNA and CDR2 YSLEER. V lost 4 bases, J lost 5 bases, and 7 bases stayed unmatched. The CDR3 DNA follows: TGCGCCAGCAGCCGAGGGGACAGGGGCGAAAATGAAAAACTGTTTTTT. Translated: CASSRGDRGENEKLFF.

The chain is built from TRBV5-6 and TRBJ1-1; 8 bases align to TRBD1. Trimming took 0 bases from V and 9 from J; bases not matched to a gene: 1. The CDR3 is made up of 12 amino acids. Germline V CDR1 and CDR2: SGHDT, YYEEEE. The CDR3 nucleotides read TGTGCCAGCAGCTTGGGGACAGGGAAAGCTTTCTTT. Translated: CASSLGTGKAFF.